This T cell receptor beta chain was sequenced in a study of blood T cell repertoires in COVID-19. Profiled with immunoSEQ multiplex PCR; TCRdb holds only in-frame clones, not every one. Here the sample spans roughly 250,000 clones, 75% to 90% being singletons. The CDR3 is 16 amino acids. Looked up from germline, CDR1 is KGHSH and CDR2 is LQKENI. The V gene end was trimmed by 0 bases and the J gene end by 10 bases; junction bases not matched to a gene: 11. The chain couples TRBV18 to TRBJ1-1; 10 nucleotides align to TRBD1. Sequenced material: peripheral blood. This TCR came from a woman aged 60 to 75 with active or convalescent COVID-19. The CDR3 nucleotides are TGTGCCAGCTCACCACCGGGGACAGGGGTAGAATTGGGAGCTTTCTTT. Its protein product is CASSPPGTGVELGAFF.